The present T cell receptor (beta chain) was sequenced within a study of T-cell reconstitution after alpha-beta-depleted transplantation in children. Findings of the study overall: Reports say that about two months after transplant, the alpha-beta T cells came out of several hundred graft clones that had expanded. Fresh T-cell production supplied most of the T-cell counts and diversity seen one year after transplant. From surviving recipient T cells and thymic progenitors came the high day-60 TCRbeta diversity observed in some patients.

The TCRbeta library incorporated unique molecular identifiers. One entry per CDR3 protein results from TCRdb running MiXCR on the PCR reads. The sample records about a million distinct CDR3 sequences, less than 30% being singletons. The CDR3 has 16 residues. V gave up 0 bases and J gave up 6 bases, with 14 bases separating them. Germline CDR1 MNHEY, CDR2 SVGAGI. This clonotype was seen more than once but under ten times. Its antigen is currently unknown. The TCR sequence derives from a boy under three years old who had a stem cell transplant for SCID, so the T cells may come from the graft donor. The sequences come from PBMCs, mostly from graft donor cells, collected 360 days after TCRalphabeta/CD19-depleted stem cell transplant. V and J are TRBV6-5 and TRBJ2-2, with D perhaps TRBD1 or TRBD2 (6 bases each). CDR3 sequence (DNA): TGTGCCAGCAGTTACTCGCCCGGGGGCGCGGCCGGGGAGCTGTTTTTT. Its protein product is CASSYSPGGAAGELFF.